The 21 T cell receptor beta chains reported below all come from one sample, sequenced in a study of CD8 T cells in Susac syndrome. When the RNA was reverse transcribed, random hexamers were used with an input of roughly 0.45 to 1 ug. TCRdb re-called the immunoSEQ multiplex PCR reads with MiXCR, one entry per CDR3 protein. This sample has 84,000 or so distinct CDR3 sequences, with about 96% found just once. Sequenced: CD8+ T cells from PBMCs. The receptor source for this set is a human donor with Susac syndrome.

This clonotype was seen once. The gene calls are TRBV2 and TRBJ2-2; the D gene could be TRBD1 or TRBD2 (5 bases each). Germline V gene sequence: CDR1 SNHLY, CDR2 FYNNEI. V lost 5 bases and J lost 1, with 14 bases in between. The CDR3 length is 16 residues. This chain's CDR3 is CASSHPGRMNTGELFF. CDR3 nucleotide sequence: TGTGCCAGCAGTCATCCGGGACGGATGAACACCGGGGAGCTGTTTTTT. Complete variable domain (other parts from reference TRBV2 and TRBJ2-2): EPEVTQTPSHQVTQMGQEVILRCVPISNHLYFYWYRQILGQKVEFLVSFYNNEISEKSEIFDDQFSVERPDGSNFTLKIRSTKLEDSAMYFCASSHPGRMNTGELFFGEGSRLTVL.

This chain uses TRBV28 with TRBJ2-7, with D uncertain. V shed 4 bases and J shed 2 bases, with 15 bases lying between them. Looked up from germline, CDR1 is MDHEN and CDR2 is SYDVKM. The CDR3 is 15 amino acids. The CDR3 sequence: CASSSVVLGAYEQYV. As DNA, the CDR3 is TGTGCCAGCAGTTCGGTAGTCCTAGGTGCCTACGAGCAGTACGTC.

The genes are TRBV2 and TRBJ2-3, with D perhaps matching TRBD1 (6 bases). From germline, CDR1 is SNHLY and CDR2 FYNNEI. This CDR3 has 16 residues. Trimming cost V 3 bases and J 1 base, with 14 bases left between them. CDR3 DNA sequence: TGTGCCAGCAGTGAGCCGATACAGGGTGGCACAGATACGCAGTATTTT. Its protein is CASSEPIQGGTDTQYF. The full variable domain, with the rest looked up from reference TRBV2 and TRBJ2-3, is EPEVTQTPSHQVTQMGQEVILRCVPISNHLYFYWYRQILGQKVEFLVSFYNNEISEKSEIFDDQFSVERPDGSNFTLKIRSTKLEDSAMYFCASSEPIQGGTDTQYFGPGTRLTVL.

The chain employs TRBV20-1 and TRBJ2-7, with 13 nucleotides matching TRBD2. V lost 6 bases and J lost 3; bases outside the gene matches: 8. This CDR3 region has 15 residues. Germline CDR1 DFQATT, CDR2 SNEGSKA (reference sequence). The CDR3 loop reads CSAKTGLAGIYEQYF. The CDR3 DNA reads TGCAGTGCCAAAACGGGACTAGCGGGGATCTACGAGCAGTACTTC.

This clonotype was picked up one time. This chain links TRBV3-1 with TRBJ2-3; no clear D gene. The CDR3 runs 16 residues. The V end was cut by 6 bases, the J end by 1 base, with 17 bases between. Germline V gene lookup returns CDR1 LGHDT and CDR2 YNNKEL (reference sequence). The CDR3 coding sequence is TGTGCCAGCAGTCAACTCCCCGGTGGCGGCACAGATACGCAGTATTTT. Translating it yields CASSQLPGGGTDTQYF.

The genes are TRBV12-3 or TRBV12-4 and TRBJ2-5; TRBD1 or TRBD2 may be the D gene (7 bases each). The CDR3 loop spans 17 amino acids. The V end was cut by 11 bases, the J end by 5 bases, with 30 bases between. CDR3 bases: TGTGCCTCCCGGCAGGGGGTAGCGGGCAGTAAACGGGAGACCCAGTACTTC. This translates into CASRQGVAGSKRETQYF.

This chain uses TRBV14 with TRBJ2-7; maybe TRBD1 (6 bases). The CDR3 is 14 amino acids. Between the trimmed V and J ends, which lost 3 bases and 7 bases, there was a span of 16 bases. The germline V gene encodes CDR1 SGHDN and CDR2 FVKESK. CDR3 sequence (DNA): TGTGCCAGCAGCCACAGGGACACCGGTTGGGAGCAGTACGTC. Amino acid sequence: CASSHRDTGWEQYV.

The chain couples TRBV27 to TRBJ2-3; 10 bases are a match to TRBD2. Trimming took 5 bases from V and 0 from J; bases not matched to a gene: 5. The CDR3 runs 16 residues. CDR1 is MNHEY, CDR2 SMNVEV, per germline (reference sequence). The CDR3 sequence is CASSPTSGVSTDTQYF. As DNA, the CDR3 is TGTGCCAGCAGTCCTACTAGCGGGGTTAGCACAGATACGCAGTATTTT.

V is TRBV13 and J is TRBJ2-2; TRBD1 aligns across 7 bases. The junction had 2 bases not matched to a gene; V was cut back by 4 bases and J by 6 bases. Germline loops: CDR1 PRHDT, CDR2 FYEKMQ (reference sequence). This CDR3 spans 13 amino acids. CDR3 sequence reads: CASSSGTAGELFF. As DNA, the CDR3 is TGTGCCAGCAGCTCCGGGACAGCCGGGGAGCTGTTTTTT.

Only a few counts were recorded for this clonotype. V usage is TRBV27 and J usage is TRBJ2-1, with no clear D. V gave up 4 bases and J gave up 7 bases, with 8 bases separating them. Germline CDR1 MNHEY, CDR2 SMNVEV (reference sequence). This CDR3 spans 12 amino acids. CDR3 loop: CASSYPGNEQFF. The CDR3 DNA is TGTGCCAGCAGTTACCCCGGGAATGAGCAGTTCTTC.

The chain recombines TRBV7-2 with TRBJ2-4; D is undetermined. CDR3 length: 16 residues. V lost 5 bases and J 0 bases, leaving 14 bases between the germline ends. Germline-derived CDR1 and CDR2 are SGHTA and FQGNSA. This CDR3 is CASSPPVLGAKNIQYF. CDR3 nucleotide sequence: TGTGCCAGCAGCCCTCCAGTCCTTGGAGCCAAAAACATTCAGTACTTC. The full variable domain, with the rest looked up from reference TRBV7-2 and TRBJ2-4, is GAGVSQSPSNKVTEKGKDVELRCDPISGHTALYWYRQSLGQGLEFLIYFQGNSAPDKSGLPSDRFSAERTGGSVSTLTIQRTQQEDSAVYLCASSPPVLGAKNIQYFGAGTRLSVL.

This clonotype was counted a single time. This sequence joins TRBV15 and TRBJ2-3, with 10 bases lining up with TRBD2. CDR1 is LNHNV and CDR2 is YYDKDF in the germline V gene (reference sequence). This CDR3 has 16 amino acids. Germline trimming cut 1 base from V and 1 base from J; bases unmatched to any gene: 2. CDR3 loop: CATSRATSGGTDTQYF. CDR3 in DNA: TGTGCCACCAGCAGAGCCACTAGCGGGGGCACAGATACGCAGTATTTT.

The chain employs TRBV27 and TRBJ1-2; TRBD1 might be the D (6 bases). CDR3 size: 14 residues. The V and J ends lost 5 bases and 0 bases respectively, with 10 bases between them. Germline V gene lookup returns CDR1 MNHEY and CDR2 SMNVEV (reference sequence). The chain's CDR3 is CASSPGTTNYGYTF. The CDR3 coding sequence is TGTGCCAGCAGTCCCGGGACAACTAACTATGGCTACACCTTC.

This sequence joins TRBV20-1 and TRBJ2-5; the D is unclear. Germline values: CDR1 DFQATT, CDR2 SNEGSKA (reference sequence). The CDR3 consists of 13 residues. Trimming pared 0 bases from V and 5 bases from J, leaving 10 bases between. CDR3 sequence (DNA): TGCAGTGCTAGAGATTGGTCGAGGGAGACCCAGTACTTC. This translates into CSARDWSRETQYF.

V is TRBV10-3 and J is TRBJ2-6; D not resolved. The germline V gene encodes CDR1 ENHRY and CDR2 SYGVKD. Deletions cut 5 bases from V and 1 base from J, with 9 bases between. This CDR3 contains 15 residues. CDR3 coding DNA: TGTGCCATCAGTCTGGAGCCATCTGGGGCCAACGTCCTGACTTTC. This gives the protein CAISLEPSGANVLTF.

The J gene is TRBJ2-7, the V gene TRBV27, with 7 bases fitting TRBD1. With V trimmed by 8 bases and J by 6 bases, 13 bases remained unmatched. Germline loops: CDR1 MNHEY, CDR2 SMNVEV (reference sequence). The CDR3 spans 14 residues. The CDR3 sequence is CASCPGQTLGEQYF. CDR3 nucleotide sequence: TGTGCCAGCTGCCCGGGACAGACCCTAGGCGAGCAGTACTTC.

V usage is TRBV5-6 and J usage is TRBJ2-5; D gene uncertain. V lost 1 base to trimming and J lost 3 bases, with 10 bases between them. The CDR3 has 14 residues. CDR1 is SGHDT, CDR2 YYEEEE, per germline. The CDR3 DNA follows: TGTGCCAGCAGCTTGTCGGCGTCAGAAGAGACCCAGTACTTC. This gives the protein CASSLSASEETQYF.

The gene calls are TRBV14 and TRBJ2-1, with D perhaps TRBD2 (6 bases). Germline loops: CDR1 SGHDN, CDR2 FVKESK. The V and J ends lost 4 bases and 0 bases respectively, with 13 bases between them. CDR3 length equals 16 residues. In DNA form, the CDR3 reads TGTGCCAGCAGCCCACGCATGGGGGGCTCCTACAATGAGCAGTTCTTC. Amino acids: CASSPRMGGSYNEQFF.

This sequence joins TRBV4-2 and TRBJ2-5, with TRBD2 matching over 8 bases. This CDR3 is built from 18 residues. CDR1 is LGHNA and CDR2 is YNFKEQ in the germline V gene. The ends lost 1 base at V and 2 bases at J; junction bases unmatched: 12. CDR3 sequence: CASSQGGWSSGPQETQYF. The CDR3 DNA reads TGTGCCAGCAGCCAAGGCGGATGGTCTAGCGGGCCACAAGAGACCCAGTACTTC.

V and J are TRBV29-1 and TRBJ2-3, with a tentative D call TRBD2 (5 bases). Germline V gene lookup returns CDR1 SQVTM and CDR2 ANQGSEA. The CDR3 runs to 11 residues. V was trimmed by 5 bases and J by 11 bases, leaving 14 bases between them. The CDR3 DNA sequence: TGCAGCGTTCCCGGGGTCCCCCAGCAGTATTTT. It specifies CSVPGVPQQYF.

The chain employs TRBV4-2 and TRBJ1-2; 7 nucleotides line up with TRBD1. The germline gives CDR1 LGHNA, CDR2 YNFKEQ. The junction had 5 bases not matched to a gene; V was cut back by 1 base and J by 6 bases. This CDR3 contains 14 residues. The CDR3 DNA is TGTGCCAGCAGCCAAGTAGGACAGGAGAATGGCTACACCTTC. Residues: CASSQVGQENGYTF.